The clone carrying this T cell receptor (beta chain) occurred many times. Antigen: not known. The record originates from a study of early T cells in non-severe SARS-CoV-2 infection. General observations from the study: Matching results from VDJdb favored anti-spike CD8 responses, leaving private and CD4 specificities undetected.

The TCR library protocol attached unique molecular identifiers to the individual cDNA molecules. Each CDR3 protein is one row after TCRdb ran MiXCR on the 5' RACE reads. The table has tens of thousands of distinct CDR3 sequences, approximately 16% seen once; the top ten hold 4.1%. Trimming left V 5 bases short and J 5 bases short, with 12 bases between. The germline CDR1 and CDR2 sequences are SNHLY and FYNNEI. The CDR3 consists of 13 residues. The origin of this receptor is an adult who was a healthcare worker with PCR-confirmed SARS-CoV-2 infection or an uninfected control (not recorded which). This specimen consisted of whole blood, obtained at baseline. V usage is TRBV2 and J usage is TRBJ1-1; maybe TRBD1 (5 bases). The CDR3 sequence: CASSFRGGTEAFF. Written as DNA, the CDR3 is TGTGCCAGCAGTTTTAGGGGAGGGACTGAAGCTTTCTTT.